This T cell receptor beta chain was documented in a study of OX40 agonist ivuxolimab in advanced cancers. Study information: Patients received the agonistic anti-OX40 (CD134) antibody ivuxolimab. Prior checkpoint blockade (anti-PD-1, anti-PD-L1 or anti-CTLA-4) was permitted; 40% had it.

Unmatched junction bases numbered 4, after V lost 0 bases and J lost 10 bases. The CDR3 spans 14 residues. Germline V lookup: CDR1 GTSNPN, CDR2 SVGIG (reference sequence). With baseline, cycle 4 day 1, and cycle 7 day 1 as timepoints, blood was sampled. Turning to this clone: The antigen is undetermined.

Findings of the study overall: Expanded clones were, on average, more numerous in CD8+ T cells than in CD4+.

Assay used: immunoSEQ multiplex PCR; TCRdb lists only in-frame clones, some missing. In the table there are about 34,000 clones, about four fifths of which are singletons. This TCR came from an adult with an advanced solid tumor such as melanoma, head and neck, liver or kidney cancer. Sequenced material: CD4+ or CD8+ T cells sorted from blood, taken in a trial of the OX40 agonist ivuxolimab. The V call is TRBV30, the J call TRBJ1-6; 9 bases fit TRBD1. The DNA of the CDR3 is TGTGCCTGGAGTGTAGGGACAGGGCCCTCACCCCTCCACTTT. The encoded protein is CAWSVGTGPSPLHF.